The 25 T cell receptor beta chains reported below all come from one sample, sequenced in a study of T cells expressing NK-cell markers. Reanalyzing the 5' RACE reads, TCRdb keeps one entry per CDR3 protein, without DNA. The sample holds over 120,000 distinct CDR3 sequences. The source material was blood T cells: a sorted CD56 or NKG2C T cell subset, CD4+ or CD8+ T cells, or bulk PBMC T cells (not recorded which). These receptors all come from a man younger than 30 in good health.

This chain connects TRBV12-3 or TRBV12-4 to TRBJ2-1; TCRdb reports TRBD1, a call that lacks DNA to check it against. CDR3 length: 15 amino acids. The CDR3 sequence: CASSPDIGLYNEQFF.

CDR3: CASSSTRTSGSTDTQYF. V and J are TRBV13 and TRBJ2-3; no DNA is available, so the TRBD2 call from TCRdb remains unchecked. The CDR3 spans 17 residues. Germline V CDR1 and CDR2: PRHDT, FYEKMQ (reference sequence).

This chain's CDR3 is CASRQAGGGGEQFF. The rearrangement joins TRBV12-3 or TRBV12-4 to TRBJ2-1; the D call of TRBD2 rests on TCRdb alone, since no DNA is present to check it. This CDR3 has 14 residues.

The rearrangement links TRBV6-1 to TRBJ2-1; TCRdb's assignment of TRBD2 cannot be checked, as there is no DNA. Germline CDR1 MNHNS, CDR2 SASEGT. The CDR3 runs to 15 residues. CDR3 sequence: CASNIAGMGYNEQFF.

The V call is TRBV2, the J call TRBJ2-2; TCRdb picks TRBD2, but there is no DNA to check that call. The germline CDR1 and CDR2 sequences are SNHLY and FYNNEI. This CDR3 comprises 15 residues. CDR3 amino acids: CASSAGAGDGGELFF.

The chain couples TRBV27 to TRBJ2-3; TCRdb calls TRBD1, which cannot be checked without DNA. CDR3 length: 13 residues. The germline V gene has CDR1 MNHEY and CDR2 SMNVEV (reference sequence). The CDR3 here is CASSLDNTDTQYF.

Here the CDR3 reads CASSPSPVTQYF. The chain joins TRBV6-5 to TRBJ2-3; as DNA is missing, the TRBD1 call by TCRdb cannot be tested. The CDR3 spans 12 residues. The germline V gene has CDR1 MNHEY and CDR2 SVGAGI.

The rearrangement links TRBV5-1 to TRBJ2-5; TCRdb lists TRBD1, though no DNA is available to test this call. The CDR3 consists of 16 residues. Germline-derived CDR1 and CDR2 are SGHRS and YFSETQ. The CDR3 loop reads CASSLLATGGWETQYF.

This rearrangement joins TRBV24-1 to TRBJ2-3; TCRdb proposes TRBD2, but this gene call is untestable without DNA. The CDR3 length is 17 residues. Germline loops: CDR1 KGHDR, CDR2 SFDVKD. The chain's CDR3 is CATSDELAGGDTDTQYF.

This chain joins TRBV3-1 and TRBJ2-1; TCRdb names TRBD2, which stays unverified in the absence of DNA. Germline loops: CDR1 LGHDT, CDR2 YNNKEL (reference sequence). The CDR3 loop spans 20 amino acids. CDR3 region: CASSQVTDLSSSGTHNEQFF.

CDR3 sequence: CASATSDAVFF. This sequence joins TRBV23-1 and TRBJ2-1. TRBV23-1 is marked as an open reading frame, function uncertain. The CDR3 has 11 residues.

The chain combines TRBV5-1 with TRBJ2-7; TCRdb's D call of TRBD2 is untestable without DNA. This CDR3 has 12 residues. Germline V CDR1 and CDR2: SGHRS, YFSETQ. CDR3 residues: CASSSLSYEQYF.

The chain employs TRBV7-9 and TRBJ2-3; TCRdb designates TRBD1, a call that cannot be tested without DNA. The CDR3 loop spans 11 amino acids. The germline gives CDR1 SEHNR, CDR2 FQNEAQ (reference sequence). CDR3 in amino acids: CASKGVDTQYF.

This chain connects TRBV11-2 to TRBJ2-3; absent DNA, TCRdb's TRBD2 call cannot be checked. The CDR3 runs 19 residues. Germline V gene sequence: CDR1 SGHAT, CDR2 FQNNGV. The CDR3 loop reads CASSHPMSASGSRSDTQYF.

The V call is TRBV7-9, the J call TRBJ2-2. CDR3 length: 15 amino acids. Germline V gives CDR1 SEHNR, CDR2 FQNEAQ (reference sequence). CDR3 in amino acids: CASSRSDRTPGELFF.

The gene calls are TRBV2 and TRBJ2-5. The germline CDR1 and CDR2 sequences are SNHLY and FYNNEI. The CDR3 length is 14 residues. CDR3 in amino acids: CASSEDGGQETQYF. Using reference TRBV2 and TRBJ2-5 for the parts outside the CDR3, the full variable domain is EPEVTQTPSHQVTQMGQEVILRCVPISNHLYFYWYRQILGQKVEFLVSFYNNEISEKSEIFDDQFSVERPDGSNFTLKIRSTKLEDSAMYFCASSEDGGQETQYFGPGTRLLVL.

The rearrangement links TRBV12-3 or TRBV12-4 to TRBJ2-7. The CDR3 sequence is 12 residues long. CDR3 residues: CASSFMVHEQYF.

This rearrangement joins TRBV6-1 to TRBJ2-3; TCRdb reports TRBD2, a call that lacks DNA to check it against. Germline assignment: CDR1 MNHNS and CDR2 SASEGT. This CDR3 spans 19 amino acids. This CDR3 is CASSEGGRANYPTGDTQYF.

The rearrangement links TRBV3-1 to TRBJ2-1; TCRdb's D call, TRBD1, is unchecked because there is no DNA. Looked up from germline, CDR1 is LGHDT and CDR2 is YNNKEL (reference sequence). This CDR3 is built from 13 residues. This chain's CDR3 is CASSLTGNNEQFF.

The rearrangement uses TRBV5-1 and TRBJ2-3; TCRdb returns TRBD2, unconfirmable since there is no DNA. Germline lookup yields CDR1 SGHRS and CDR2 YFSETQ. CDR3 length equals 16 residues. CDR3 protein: CASSFYGSSSTDTQYF.

This CDR3 is CASSLLQGGTLWTGELFF. This chain joins TRBV13 and TRBJ2-2; TCRdb lists TRBD1, though no DNA is available to test this call. CDR1 is PRHDT, CDR2 FYEKMQ, per germline (reference sequence). CDR3 length: 18 residues.

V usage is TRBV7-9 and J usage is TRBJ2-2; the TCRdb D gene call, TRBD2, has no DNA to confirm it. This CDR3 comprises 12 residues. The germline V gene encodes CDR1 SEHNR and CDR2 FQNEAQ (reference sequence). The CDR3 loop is CASPRVSGELFF.

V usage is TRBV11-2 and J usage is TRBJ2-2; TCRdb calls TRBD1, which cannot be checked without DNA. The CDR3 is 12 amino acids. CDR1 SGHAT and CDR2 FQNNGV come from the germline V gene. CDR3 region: CARRGADGELFF.

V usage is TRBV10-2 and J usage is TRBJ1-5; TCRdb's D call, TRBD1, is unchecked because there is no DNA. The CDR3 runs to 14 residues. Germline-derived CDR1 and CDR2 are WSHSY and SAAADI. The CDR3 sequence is CASSEGRGSQPQHF.

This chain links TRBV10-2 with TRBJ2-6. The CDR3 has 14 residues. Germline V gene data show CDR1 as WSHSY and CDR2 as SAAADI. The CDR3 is CASSEVSGANVLTF.